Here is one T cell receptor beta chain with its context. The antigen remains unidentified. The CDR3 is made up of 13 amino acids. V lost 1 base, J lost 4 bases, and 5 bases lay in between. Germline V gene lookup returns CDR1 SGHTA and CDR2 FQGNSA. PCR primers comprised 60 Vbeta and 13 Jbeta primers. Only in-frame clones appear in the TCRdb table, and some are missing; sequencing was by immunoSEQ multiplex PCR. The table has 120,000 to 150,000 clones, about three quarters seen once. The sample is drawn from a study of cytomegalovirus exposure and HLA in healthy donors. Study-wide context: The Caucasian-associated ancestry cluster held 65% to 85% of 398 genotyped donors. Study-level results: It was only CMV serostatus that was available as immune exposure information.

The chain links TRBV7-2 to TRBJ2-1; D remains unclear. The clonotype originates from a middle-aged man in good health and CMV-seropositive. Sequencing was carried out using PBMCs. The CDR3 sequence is CASSLDYYNEQFF. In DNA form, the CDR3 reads TGTGCCAGCAGCTTAGACTATTACAATGAGCAGTTCTTC.